Below, one TCR beta chain is given with its context. TCRdb processed the RACE reads anew with MiXCR; each CDR3 protein has one entry. Here the sample spans 250,000 or so distinct CDR3 sequences, roughly 8.9% being singletons. The data derive from a study of human T cells and chemical hapten exposure. Overall study: DPC (0.01%) was patch tested on the upper back and read at 6 days.

V lost 7 bases to trimming and J lost 5 bases; unmatched junction nucleotides: 10. Germline V gives CDR1 SGHVS, CDR2 FNYEAQ. The CDR3 totals 15 residues. The time point was: pre-sensitization, week 0. This sample's treatment: therapeutic diphenylcyclopropenone sensitization with weekly scalp DPC. Extraction of total RNA was performed on unfractionated whole blood. The sequenced sample was whole blood, obtained in connection with sensitization to the hapten diphenylcyclopropenone (DPC). This chain joins TRBV7-6 and TRBJ2-2, with 7 bases identical to TRBD1. This sequence was found in a woman aged 40 to 50 with alopecia areata. Some clones in this sample may be carry-over from other donors' samples. The chain's CDR3 is CASTPTPTGTGELFF. Here the CDR3 DNA reads TGTGCCAGCACCCCAACCCCGACAGGGACCGGGGAGCTGTTTTTT.